This T cell receptor (beta chain) is drawn from a study of T cells in Graves' hyperthyroidism and ophthalmopathy. Overall study context: Peripheral blood samples were taken at initial diagnosis, prior to any treatment.

Germline loops: CDR1 KGHSH, CDR2 LQKENI. The CDR3 contains 13 residues. This clonotype was seen ten or more times. The junction departs from the called germline gene at one end, perhaps through a read error. It was RNA transcripts that yielded the amplified TCR beta CDR3 regions. The TCR CDR3 was amplified in a first-round RT-PCR using the HTBI primer set. TCRdb called the multiplex PCR reads again in MiXCR, with one record for every CDR3 protein. The sample lists about 360,000 distinct CDR3 sequences, about 20% occurring once. Source material: blood. This clonotype was obtained from a woman aged 18-29 years with Graves' hyperthyroidism. The rearrangement joins TRBV18 to TRBJ2-5; maybe TRBD1 (6 bases). This CDR3 is CVSSPDRRETQYF. The CDR3 DNA is TGTGTCAGCTCACCAGACAGGCGGGAGACCCAGTACTTC. The full variable domain, its missing parts supplied by reference TRBV18 and TRBJ2-5, is NAGVMQNPRHLVRRRGQEARLRCSPMKGHSHVYWYRQLPEEGLKFMVYLQKENIIDESGMPKERFSAEFPKEGPSILRIQQVVRGDSAAYFCVSSPDRRETQYFGPGTRLLVL.